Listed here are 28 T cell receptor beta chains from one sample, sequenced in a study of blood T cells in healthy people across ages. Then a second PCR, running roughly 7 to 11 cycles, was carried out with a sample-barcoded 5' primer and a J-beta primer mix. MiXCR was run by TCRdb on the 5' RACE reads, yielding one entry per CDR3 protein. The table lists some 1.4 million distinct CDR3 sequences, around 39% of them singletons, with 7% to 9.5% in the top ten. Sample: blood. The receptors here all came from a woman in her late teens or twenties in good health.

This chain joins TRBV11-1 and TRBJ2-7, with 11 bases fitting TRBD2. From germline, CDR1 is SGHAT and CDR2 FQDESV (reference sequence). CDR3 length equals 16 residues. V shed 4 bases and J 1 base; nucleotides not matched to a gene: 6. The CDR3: CASSSGLAEASYEQYF. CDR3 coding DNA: TGTGCCAGCAGCTCGGGACTAGCGGAGGCATCCTACGAGCAGTACTTC.

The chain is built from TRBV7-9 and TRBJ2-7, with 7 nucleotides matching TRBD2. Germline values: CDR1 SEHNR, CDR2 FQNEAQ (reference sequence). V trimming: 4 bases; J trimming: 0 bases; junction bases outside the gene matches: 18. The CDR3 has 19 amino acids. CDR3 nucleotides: TGTGCCAGCAGCTCTAGTGATGGCCCGGGACTATTAAGCTCCTACGAGCAGTACTTC. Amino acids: CASSSSDGPGLLSSYEQYF.

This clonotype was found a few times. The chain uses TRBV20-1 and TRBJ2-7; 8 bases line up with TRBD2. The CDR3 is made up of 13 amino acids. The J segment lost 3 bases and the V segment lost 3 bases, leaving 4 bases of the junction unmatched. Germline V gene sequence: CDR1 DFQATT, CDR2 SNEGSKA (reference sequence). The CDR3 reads CSARSAGGYEQYF. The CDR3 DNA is TGCAGTGCTAGGTCGGCGGGGGGCTACGAGCAGTACTTC.

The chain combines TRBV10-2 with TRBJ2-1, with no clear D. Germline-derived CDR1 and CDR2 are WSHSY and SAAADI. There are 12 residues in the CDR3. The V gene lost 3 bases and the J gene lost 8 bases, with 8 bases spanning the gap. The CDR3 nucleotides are TGCGCCAGCAGTGACGTTGGGGATGAGCAGTTCTTC. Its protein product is CASSDVGDEQFF.

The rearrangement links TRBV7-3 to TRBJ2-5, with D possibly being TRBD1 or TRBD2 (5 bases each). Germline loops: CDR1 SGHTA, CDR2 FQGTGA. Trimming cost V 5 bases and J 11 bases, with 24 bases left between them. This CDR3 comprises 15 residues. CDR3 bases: TGTGCCAGCAGCCGGGGACGGGCAGTAATAAATGAGCAGTACTTC. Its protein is CASSRGRAVINEQYF. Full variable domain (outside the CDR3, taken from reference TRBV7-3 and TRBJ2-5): GAGVSQTPSNKVTEKGKYVELRCDPISGHTALYWYRQSLGQGPEFLIYFQGTGAADDSGLPNDRFFAVRPEGSVSTLKIQRTERGDSAVYLCASSRGRAVINEQYFGPGTRLLVL.

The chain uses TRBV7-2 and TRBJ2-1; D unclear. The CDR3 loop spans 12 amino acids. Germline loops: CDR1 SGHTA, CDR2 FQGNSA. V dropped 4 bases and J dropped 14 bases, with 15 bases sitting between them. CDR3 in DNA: TGTGCCAGCAGCTCTCCGAATGTAAGGGAGTTCTTC. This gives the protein CASSSPNVREFF.

CDR3 DNA: TGTGCCAGCAGCTTAGCGTGCTATGGCTACACCTTC. It encodes CASSLACYGYTF. The chain employs TRBV7-9 and TRBJ1-2, with D unresolved. The germline V gene has CDR1 SEHNR and CDR2 FQNEAQ (reference sequence). Trimming stripped 0 bases from V and 4 bases from J, with 3 bases between. This CDR3 has 12 amino acids.

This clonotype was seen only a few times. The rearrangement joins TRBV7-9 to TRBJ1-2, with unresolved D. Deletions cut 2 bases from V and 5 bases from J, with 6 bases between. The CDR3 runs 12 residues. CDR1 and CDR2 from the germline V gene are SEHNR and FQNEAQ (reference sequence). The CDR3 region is CASSLMAYGYTF. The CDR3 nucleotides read TGTGCCAGCAGCTTAATGGCGTATGGCTACACCTTC.

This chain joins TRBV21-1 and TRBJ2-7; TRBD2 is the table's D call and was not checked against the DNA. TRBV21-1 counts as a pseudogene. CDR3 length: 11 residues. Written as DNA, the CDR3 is TGTGCCAGGACTACGGACTACGAGCAGTACTTC. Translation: CARTTDYEQYF.

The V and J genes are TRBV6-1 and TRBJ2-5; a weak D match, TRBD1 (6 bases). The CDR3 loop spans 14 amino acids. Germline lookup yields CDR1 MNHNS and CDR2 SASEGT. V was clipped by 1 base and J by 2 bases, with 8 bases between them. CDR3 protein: CASSEDRAQETQYF. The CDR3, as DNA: TGTGCCAGCAGTGAAGACAGGGCGCAAGAGACCCAGTACTTC.

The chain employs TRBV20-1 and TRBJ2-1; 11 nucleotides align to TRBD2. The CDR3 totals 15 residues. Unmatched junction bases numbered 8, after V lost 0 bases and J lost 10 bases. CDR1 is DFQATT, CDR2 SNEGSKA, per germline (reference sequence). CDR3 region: CSARDLLAGEVEQFF. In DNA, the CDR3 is TGCAGTGCTAGAGATTTACTAGCGGGGGAAGTGGAGCAGTTCTTC.

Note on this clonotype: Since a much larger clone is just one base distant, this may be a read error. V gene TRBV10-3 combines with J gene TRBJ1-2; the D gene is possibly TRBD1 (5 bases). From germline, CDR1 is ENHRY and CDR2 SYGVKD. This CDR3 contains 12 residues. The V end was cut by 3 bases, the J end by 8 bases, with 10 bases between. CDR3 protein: CAISDRGGGYTF. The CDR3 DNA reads TGTGCCATCAGTGATAGGGGTGGCGGCTACACCTTC.

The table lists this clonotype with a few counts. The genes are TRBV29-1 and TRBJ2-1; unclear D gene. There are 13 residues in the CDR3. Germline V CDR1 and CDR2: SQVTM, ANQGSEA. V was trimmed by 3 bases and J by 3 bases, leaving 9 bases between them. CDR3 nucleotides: TGCAGCGTTGACGTCACGGACTACAATGAGCAGTTCTTC. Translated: CSVDVTDYNEQFF.

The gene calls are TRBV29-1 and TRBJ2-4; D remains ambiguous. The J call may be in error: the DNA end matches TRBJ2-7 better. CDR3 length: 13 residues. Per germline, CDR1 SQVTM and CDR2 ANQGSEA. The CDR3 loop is CSAGLDGTYEQYF. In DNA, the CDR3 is TGCAGCGCGGGTTTGGACGGTACCTACGAGCAGTACTTC.

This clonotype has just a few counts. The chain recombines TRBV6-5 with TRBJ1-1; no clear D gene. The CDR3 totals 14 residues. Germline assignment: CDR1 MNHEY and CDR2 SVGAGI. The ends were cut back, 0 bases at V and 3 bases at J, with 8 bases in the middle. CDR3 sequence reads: CASSYSLLDTEAFF. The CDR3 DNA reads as TGTGCCAGCAGTTACTCTCTGCTAGACACTGAAGCTTTCTTT.

The CDR3 nucleotides are TGTGCCAGCAGCCCAGGACAGGGGGCGCCTATCGGGTCCCTCCACTTT. This encodes CASSPGQGAPIGSLHF. The chain recombines TRBV6-2 or TRBV6-3 with TRBJ1-6; 11 bases line up with TRBD1. The V gene's germline CDR1 is MNHEY and CDR2 SVGEGT. Losses at the gene ends were 6 bases for V and 14 bases for J; bases not matched to a gene: 15. This CDR3 is built from 16 residues.

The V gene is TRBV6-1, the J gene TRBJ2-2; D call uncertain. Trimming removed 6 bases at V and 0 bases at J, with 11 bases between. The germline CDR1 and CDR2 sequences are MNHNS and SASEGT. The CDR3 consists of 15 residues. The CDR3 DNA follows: TGTGCCAGCAGGGTGGGATACACGAACACCGGGGAGCTGTTTTTT. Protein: CASRVGYTNTGELFF.

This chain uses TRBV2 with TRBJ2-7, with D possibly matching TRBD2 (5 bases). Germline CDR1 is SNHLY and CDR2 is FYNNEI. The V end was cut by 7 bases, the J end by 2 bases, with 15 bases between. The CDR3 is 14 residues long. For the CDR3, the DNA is TGTGCCAGCACCATCGACCGAGGGACCTACGAGCAGTACTTC. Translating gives CASTIDRGTYEQYF.

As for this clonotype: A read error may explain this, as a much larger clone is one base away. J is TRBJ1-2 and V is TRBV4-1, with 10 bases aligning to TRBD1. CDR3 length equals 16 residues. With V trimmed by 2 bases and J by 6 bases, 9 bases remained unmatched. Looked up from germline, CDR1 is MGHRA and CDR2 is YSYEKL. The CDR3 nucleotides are TGCGCCAGCAGCCAAATCCGGGACAGGGGTGACCATGGCTACACCTTC. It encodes CASSQIRDRGDHGYTF.

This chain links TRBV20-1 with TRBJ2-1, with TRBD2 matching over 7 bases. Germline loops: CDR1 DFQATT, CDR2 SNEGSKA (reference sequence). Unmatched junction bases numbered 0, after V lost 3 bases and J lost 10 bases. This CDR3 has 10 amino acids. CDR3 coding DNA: TGCAGTGCTAGCGGGGGGGAGCAGTTCTTC. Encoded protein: CSASGGEQFF.

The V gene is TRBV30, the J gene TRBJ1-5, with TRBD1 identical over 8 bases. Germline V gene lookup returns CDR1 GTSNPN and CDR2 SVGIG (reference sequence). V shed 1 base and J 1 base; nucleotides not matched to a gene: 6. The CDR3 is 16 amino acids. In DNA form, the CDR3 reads TGTGCCTGGAGTGCCGACAGGGGTATAAGCAATCAGCCCCAGCATTTT. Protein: CAWSADRGISNQPQHF.

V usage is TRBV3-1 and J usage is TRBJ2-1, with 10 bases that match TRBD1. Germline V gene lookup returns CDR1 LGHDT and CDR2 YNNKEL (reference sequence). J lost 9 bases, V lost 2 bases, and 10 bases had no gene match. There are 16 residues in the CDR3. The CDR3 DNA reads TGTGCCAGCAGCCAACGCGGGACAGGGGCAGTTGTTGAGCAGTTCTTC. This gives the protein CASSQRGTGAVVEQFF.

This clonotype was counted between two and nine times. CDR3 nucleotides: TGTGCCAGCAGCTCACCAAAGGGACTTCAAGAGACCCAGTACTTC. Translation: CASSSPKGLQETQYF. The V gene is TRBV7-2, the J gene TRBJ2-5; TRBD2 is a possible D gene (6 bases). This CDR3 has 15 amino acids. Germline assignment: CDR1 SGHTA and CDR2 FQGNSA. The ends were cut back, 4 bases at V and 2 bases at J, with 14 bases in the middle. The variable domain in full, with the rest retrieved from reference TRBV7-2 and TRBJ2-5, is GAGVSQSPSNKVTEKGKDVELRCDPISGHTALYWYRQSLGQGLEFLIYFQGNSAPDKSGLPSDRFSAERTGGSVSTLTIQRTQQEDSAVYLCASSSPKGLQETQYFGPGTRLLVL.

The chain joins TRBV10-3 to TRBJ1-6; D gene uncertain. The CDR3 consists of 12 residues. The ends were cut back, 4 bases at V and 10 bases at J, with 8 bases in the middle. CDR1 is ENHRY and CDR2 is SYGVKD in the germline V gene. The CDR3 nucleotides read TGTGCCATCAGTGCCGGTGAATCACCCCTCCACTTT. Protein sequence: CAISAGESPLHF.

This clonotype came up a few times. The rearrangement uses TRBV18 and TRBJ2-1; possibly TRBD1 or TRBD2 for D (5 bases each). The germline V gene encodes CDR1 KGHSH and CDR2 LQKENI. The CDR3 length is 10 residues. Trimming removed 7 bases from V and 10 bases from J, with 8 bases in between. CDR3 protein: CASFWGEQFF. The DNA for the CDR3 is TGTGCCAGCTTTTGGGGGGAGCAGTTCTTC. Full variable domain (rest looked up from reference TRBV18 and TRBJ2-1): NAGVMQNPRHLVRRRGQEARLRCSPMKGHSHVYWYRQLPEEGLKFMVYLQKENIIDESGMPKERFSAEFPKEGPSILRIQQVVRGDSAAYFCASFWGEQFFGPGTRLTVL.

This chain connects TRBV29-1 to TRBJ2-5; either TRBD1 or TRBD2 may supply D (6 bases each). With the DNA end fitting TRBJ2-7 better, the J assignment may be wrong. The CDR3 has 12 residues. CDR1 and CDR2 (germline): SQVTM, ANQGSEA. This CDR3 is CSVGGGGGEQYF. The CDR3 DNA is TGCAGCGTTGGAGGGGGAGGTGGCGAGCAGTACTTC.

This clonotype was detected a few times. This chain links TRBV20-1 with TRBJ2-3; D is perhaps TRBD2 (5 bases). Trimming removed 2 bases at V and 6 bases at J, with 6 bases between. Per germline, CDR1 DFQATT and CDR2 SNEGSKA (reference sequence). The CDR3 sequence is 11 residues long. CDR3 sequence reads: CSARQRDTQYF. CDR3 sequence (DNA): TGCAGTGCTAGACAGCGGGATACGCAGTATTTT.

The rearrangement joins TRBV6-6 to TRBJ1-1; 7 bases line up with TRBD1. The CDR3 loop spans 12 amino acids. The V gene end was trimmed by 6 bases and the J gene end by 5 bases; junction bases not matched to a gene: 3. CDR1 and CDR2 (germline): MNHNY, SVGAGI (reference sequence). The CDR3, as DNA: TGTGCCAGCAGGACAGGGAAGACTGAAGCTTTCTTT. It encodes CASRTGKTEAFF.